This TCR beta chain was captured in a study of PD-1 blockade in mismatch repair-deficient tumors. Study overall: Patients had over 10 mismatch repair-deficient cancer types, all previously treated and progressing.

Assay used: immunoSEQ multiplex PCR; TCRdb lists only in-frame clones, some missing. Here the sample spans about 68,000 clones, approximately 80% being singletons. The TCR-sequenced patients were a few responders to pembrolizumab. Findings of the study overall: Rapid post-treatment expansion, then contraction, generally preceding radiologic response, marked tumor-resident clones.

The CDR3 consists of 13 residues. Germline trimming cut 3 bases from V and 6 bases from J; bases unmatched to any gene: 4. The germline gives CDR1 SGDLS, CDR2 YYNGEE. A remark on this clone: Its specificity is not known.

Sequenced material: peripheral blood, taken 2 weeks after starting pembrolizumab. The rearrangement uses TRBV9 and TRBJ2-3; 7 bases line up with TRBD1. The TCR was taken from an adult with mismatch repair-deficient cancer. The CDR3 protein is CASSAEDRDTQYF. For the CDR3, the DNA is TGTGCCAGCAGCGCGGAGGACAGGGATACGCAGTATTTT.